This is a list of T cell receptor beta chains from one sample in a study of T cells in Graves' hyperthyroidism and ophthalmopathy. TCRdb ran MiXCR on the multiplex PCR reads and lists one entry per CDR3 protein. This sample has a few hundred thousand distinct CDR3 sequences; about 20% occur once, and the top ten carry 45% to 55%. Specimen: blood. The receptors come from a woman aged 70-85 years with Graves' ophthalmopathy. Both conserved end residues are part of each CDR3. A D gene is named only where the DNA matches it firmly. Some rows have no size entry. The others give once, few or many, or a class for an expanded clone.

abundance,d_gene,j_gene,v_gene,CDR3nt,CDR3aa
NA,NA,TRBJ1-5,TRBV15,TGTGCCACCAGCAGAGATCTTCCGGGGGGAAGCAATCAGCCCCAGCATTTT,CATSRDLPGGSNQPQHF
NA,NA,TRBJ1-2,TRBV2,TGTGCCAGCAGTGAACGAGGGTTTGCCAACTATGGCTACACCTTC,CASSERGFANYGYTF
NA,NA,TRBJ2-7,TRBV12-5,TGTGCTAGTGGTTTGATCCTACTTGAAGTGGGTGACTACGAGCAGTACTTC,CASGLILLEVGDYEQYF
many,NA,TRBJ2-4,TRBV7-8,TGTGCCAGCAGCACCGCCGCGCCAAAAGCCAAAAACATTCAGTACTTC,CASSTAAPKAKNIQYF
few,NA,TRBJ2-1,TRBV20-1,TGCAGTGCTAGAGATGGGTCCGGGAACGCGCAGTTCTTC,CSARDGSGNAQFF
few,TRBD2,TRBJ2-5,TRBV20-1,TGCAGTACTAGAGGACTAGCAGAGACCCAGTACTTC,CSTRGLAETQYF
NA,NA,TRBJ2-2,TRBV15,TGTGCCACCAGCAGAGTTAAGAACACCGGGGAGCTGTTTTTT,CATSRVKNTGELFF
NA,NA,TRBJ1-3,TRBV12-5,TGTGCTAGTGGTTTGGTAGACCAGCCCGCGGGGCCCCAAATAGTGAAGAACTCTGGAAACACCATATATTTT,CASGLVDQPAGPQIVKNSGNTIYF
NA,TRBD1,TRBJ1-1,TRBV6-1,TGTGCCAGCAGTAGGGGGGGCAGGGGGGGCACTGAAGCTTTCTTT,CASSRGGRGGTEAFF
few,NA,TRBJ2-1,TRBV28,TGTGCCAGCAGTGGATCCGGGGCTAGCTTCTTCGATGAGCAGTTCTTC,CASSGSGASFFDEQFF
few,NA,TRBJ2-5,TRBV24-1,TGTGCCACCAGTGAACAAGGATTGGTGTACTTC,CATSEQGLVYF
few,NA,TRBJ2-6,TRBV28,TGTGCCAGCACCCTAGGGGTAACAGGGGCCAACGTCCTGACTTTC,CASTLGVTGANVLTF
few,TRBD1,TRBJ1-4,TRBV7-9,TGTGCCAGCAGCTTGCAGGTCGGGACAGGGATTGAAAAACTGTTTTTT,CASSLQVGTGIEKLFF
many,NA,TRBJ2-7,TRBV12-3/TRBV12-4,TGTGCCAGCTCGAACCGGGAGAGGAGCTCCTACGAGCAGTACTTC,CASSNRERSSYEQYF
few,TRBD2,TRBJ2-5,TRBV7-2,TGCGCCAGCAGCGTAAGACTAGCGGTATTAGAGACCCAGTACTTC,CASSVRLAVLETQYF
NA,NA,TRBJ2-2,TRBV19,TGTGCCAGTACGCATGGTTCGAACACCGGGGAGCTGTTTTTT,CASTHGSNTGELFF
NA,NA,TRBJ2-3,TRBV20-1,TGCAGTGCTCCACCCCCCGGGACCTCAGATACGCAGTATTTT,CSAPPPGTSDTQYF
few,TRBD2,TRBJ2-1,TRBV6-2/TRBV6-3,TGTGCCAGCAGTTACGCGGGAGCTGGGAATGAGCAGTTCTTC,CASSYAGAGNEQFF
NA,TRBD1,TRBJ1-1,TRBV5-1,TGCGCCAGCAGCTTGGGGGGGACAGGGGAGGGGAGCACTGAAGCTTTCTTT,CASSLGGTGEGSTEAFF
NA,TRBD2,TRBJ2-2,TRBV5-1,TGCGCCAGCAGCTTGCAAGCTAGCGGTTCCGGGGAGCTGTTTTTT,CASSLQASGSGELFF
few,NA,TRBJ1-2,TRBV7-2,TGTGCCAGCAGCTTGCAGAGTAACTATGGCTACACCTTC,CASSLQSNYGYTF
NA,NA,TRBJ2-7,TRBV20-1,TGCAGTGCTAGAGATCTGCGGGATCCTACCTACGAGCAGTACTTC,CSARDLRDPTYEQYF
NA,TRBD1,TRBJ1-6,TRBV6-1,TGTGCCAGCAACTCGGGGACAGGGACTTTCTCCTATAATTCACCCCTCCACTTT,CASNSGTGTFSYNSPLHF
NA,TRBD1,TRBJ1-4,TRBV15,TGTGCCACCAGCAGTCGGACCGGGACAGGGATTGGAAAACTGTTTTTT,CATSSRTGTGIGKLFF
many,TRBD1,TRBJ2-3,TRBV27,TGTGCCAGCAGTGCGCCGACAGGGAGAAGGTTGGCAGATACGCAGTATTTT,CASSAPTGRRLADTQYF
many,NA,TRBJ1-5,TRBV11-2,TGTGCCAGCAGCTTAGCGCCCGACCATAGCAATCAGCCCCAGCATTTT,CASSLAPDHSNQPQHF
NA,NA,TRBJ1-2,TRBV7-9,TGTGCCAGCAGCTTTGACCCCACAGGAGGATATGGCTACACCTTC,CASSFDPTGGYGYTF
few,NA,TRBJ1-1,TRBV5-8,TGTGCCAGCAGTCCAGGGGCGTCGGGGAACACTGAAGCTTTCTTT,CASSPGASGNTEAFF
many,NA,TRBJ2-6,TRBV2,TGTGCCAGCAGCGCCCTCGGCTCTGGGGCCAACGTCCTGACTTTC,CASSALGSGANVLTF
NA,TRBD1,TRBJ2-1,TRBV7-9,TGTGCCAGCAGCACATCCGGGACAGGGGGCTTCTACAATGAGCAGTTCTTC,CASSTSGTGGFYNEQFF
few,TRBD1,TRBJ2-7,TRBV3-1,TGTGCCAGCAGCCATTCCGGGACAGGCGCCTACGAGCAGTACTTC,CASSHSGTGAYEQYF
NA,NA,TRBJ2-4,TRBV20-1,TGCAGTGCTCCCTGGCCTCCCCCTGGCAAAAACATTCAGTACTTC,CSAPWPPPGKNIQYF
few,NA,TRBJ2-1,TRBV15,TGTGCCACCAGCAGGAGGGGGAGGGACTACAATGAGCAGTTCTTC,CATSRRGRDYNEQFF
many,NA,TRBJ1-1,TRBV6-1,TGTGCCAGCAGTGCCCGACTGCAGAACACTGAAGCTTTCTTT,CASSARLQNTEAFF
many,NA,TRBJ1-5,TRBV12-3/TRBV12-4,TGTGCCAGCGGTAGGGGTTTGGGCAATCAGCCCCAGCATTTT,CASGRGLGNQPQHF
few,NA,TRBJ2-3,TRBV7-9,TGTGCCAGCAGCTTCCGAACCTATACGCAGTATTTT,CASSFRTYTQYF
NA,TRBD1,TRBJ2-5,TRBV3-1,TGTGCCAGCAGCCAAGTTGGACAGGCCGGAGTGACCCAGTACTTC,CASSQVGQAGVTQYF
NA,NA,TRBJ1-2,TRBV18,TGTGCCAGCTCACCGGGCGGGGGAGCAAACTATGGCTACACCTTC,CASSPGGGANYGYTF
few,TRBD2,TRBJ2-3,TRBV20-1,TGCAGTGCTCCACTAGCGGGAGGAAGCACAGATACGCAGTATTTT,CSAPLAGGSTDTQYF
many,NA,TRBJ2-5,TRBV7-8,TGTGCCAGCAGCTTAGATGGCTACTCTTGGGAGACCCAGTACTTC,CASSLDGYSWETQYF
few,TRBD1,TRBJ1-2,TRBV20-1,TGCAGAGTCGGACAGGATGGCTACACCTTC,CRVGQDGYTF
NA,NA,TRBJ1-5,TRBV19,TGTGCCAGTACCCCGAGCTACAGCGCCTATAGCAATCAGCCCCAGCATTTT,CASTPSYSAYSNQPQHF
NA,TRBD2,TRBJ2-3,TRBV5-4,TGTGCCAGCAGCCCAGGTCTGGGACTAGCGGGCGCCACAGATACGCAGTATTTT,CASSPGLGLAGATDTQYF
NA,NA,TRBJ2-1,TRBV12-3/TRBV12-4,TGTGCCAGCACCCAGTACAATGAGCAGTTCTTC,CASTQYNEQFF
few,NA,TRBJ2-5,TRBV20-1,TGCAGTGCTAGAGATGAAGGACCAGAGGTTCCAGAGACCCAGTACTTC,CSARDEGPEVPETQYF
few,TRBD2,TRBJ2-1,TRBV18,TGTGCCAGCTCATTCTTAGCGGGAGAGGGTGAGCAGTTCTTC,CASSFLAGEGEQFF
NA,NA,TRBJ2-1,TRBV5-6,TGTGCCAGCAGCTTGGTGCTAGCAGGTGAGCAGTTCTTC,CASSLVLAGEQFF
NA,TRBD2,TRBJ2-3,TRBV5-1,TGCGCCAGCAGCCCCGTGACTAGCGGGAGCACAGATACGCAGTATTTT,CASSPVTSGSTDTQYF
NA,NA,TRBJ2-7,TRBV19,TGTGCCAGTAGTACCTCCGGGGACGAGCAGTACTTC,CASSTSGDEQYF
NA,TRBD2,TRBJ2-7,TRBV6-1,TGTGCCAGCAGTTCGGGACTAGCGGGAAGCGAGCAGTACTTC,CASSSGLAGSEQYF
NA,TRBD2,TRBJ2-7,TRBV11-2,TGTGCCAGCAGCTCCTTAAGGGAGGGCCCGAAAGAGCAGTACTTC,CASSSLREGPKEQYF
many,NA,TRBJ1-1,TRBV7-3,TGTGCCAGCAGCTTAATCCCGGGGGTTAGCACTGAAGCTTTCTTT,CASSLIPGVSTEAFF
few,NA,TRBJ2-7,TRBV20-1,TGCAGTGCTAACCTCGACTACGAGCAGTACTTC,CSANLDYEQYF
many,TRBD1,TRBJ2-2,TRBV2,TGTGCCAGCAGAGCGACAGGGGTAAAGATGACCGGGGAGCTGTTTTTT,CASRATGVKMTGELFF
NA,TRBD2,TRBJ2-3,TRBV10-1,TGCGCCAGCAGTGGGACTAGCGGGAGGTTAGATACGCAGTATTTT,CASSGTSGRLDTQYF